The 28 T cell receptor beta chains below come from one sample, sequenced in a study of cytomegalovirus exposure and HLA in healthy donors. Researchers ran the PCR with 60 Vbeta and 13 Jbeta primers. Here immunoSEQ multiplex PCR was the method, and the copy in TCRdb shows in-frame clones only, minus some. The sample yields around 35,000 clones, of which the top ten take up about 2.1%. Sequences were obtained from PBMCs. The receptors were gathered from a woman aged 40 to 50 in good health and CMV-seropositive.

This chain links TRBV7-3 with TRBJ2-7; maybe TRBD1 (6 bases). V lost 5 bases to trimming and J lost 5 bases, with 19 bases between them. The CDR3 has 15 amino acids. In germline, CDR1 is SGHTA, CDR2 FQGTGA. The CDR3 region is CASSPHRVRVDEQYF. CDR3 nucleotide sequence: TGTGCCAGCAGCCCCCACAGGGTCCGAGTAGACGAGCAGTACTTC. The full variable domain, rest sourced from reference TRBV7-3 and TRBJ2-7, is GAGVSQTPSNKVTEKGKYVELRCDPISGHTALYWYRQSLGQGPEFLIYFQGTGAADDSGLPNDRFFAVRPEGSVSTLKIQRTERGDSAVYLCASSPHRVRVDEQYFGPGTRLTVT.

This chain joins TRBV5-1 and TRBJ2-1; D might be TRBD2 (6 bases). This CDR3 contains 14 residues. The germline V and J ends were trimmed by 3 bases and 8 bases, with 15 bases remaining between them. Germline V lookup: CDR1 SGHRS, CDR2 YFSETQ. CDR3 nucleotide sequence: TGCGCCAGCAGCTACGGCGCGGGGTTCGATGAGCAGTTCTTC. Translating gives CASSYGAGFDEQFF.

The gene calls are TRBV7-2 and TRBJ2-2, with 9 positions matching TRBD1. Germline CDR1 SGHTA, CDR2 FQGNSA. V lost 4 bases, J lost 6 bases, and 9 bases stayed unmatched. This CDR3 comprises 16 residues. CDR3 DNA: TGTGCCAGCAGCTCGTCCGGGACAGGGATCCCCGGGGAGCTGTTTTTT. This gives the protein CASSSSGTGIPGELFF. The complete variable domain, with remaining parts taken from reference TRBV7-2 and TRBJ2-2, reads GAGVSQSPSNKVTEKGKDVELRCDPISGHTALYWYRQSLGQGLEFLIYFQGNSAPDKSGLPSDRFSAERTGGSVSTLTIQRTQQEDSAVYLCASSSSGTGIPGELFFGEGSRLTVL.

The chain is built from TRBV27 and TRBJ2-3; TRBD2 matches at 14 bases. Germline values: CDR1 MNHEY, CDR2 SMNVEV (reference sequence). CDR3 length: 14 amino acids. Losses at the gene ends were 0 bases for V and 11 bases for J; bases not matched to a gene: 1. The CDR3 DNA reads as TGTGCCAGCAGTTTATCGACTAGCGGGGGGGGGCAGTATTTT. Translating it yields CASSLSTSGGGQYF.

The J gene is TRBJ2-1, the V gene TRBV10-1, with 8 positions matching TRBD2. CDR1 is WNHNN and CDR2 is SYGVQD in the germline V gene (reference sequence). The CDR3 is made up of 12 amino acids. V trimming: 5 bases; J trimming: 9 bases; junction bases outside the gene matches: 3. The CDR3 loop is CASSLAGGEQFF. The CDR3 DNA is TGCGCCAGCAGTCTGGCGGGGGGTGAGCAGTTCTTC.

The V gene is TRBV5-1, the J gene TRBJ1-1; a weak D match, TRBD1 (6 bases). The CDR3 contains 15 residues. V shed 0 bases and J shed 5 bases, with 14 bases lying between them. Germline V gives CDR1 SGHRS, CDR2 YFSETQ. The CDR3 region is CASSLVGARGTEAFF. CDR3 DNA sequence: TGCGCCAGCAGCTTGGTGGGGGCCAGGGGAACTGAAGCTTTCTTT.

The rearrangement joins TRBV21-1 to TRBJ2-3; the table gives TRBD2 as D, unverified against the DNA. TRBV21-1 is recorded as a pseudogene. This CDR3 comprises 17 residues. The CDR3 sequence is CASSRRTGTRKGDTQYF. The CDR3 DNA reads TGTGCCAGCAGCAGGCGAACCGGGACTAGGAAGGGGGATACGCAGTATTTT.

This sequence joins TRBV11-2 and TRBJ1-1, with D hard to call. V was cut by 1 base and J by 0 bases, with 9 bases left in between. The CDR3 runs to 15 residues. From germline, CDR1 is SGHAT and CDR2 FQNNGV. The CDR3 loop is CASSLVPTLNTEAFF. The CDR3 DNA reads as TGTGCCAGCAGCTTAGTTCCGACTTTGAACACTGAAGCTTTCTTT.

DNA of the CDR3: TGTGCCAGCAGCTTGGAGGAGTTTAGCACAGATACGCAGTATTTT. Protein product: CASSLEEFSTDTQYF. The J gene is TRBJ2-3, the V gene TRBV11-2, with D possibly TRBD2 on 5 matching bases. The CDR3 extends over 15 amino acids. Germline loops: CDR1 SGHAT, CDR2 FQNNGV. V gave up 3 bases and J gave up 0 bases, with 10 bases separating them. Using reference TRBV11-2 and TRBJ2-3 for the parts outside the CDR3, the full variable domain is EAGVAQSPRYKIIEKRQSVAFWCNPISGHATLYWYQQILGQGPKLLIQFQNNGVVDDSQLPKDRFSAERLKGVDSTLKIQPAKLEDSAVYLCASSLEEFSTDTQYFGPGTRLTVL.

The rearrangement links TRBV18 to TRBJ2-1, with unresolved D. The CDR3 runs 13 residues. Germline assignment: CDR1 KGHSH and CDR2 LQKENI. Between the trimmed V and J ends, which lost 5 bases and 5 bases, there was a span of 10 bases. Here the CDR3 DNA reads TGTGCCAGCTCAGAGACTGAAAACAATGAGCAGTTCTTC. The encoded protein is CASSETENNEQFF.

CDR3 residues: CASIQMDRMNTEAFF. The CDR3 DNA reads as TGTGCCAGCATCCAAATGGACAGGATGAACACTGAAGCTTTCTTT. J is TRBJ1-1 and V is TRBV5-6; 7 bases fit TRBD1. The CDR3 is made up of 15 amino acids. J gave up 0 bases and V 6 bases, and 8 bases lay outside the gene matches. Germline assignment: CDR1 SGHDT and CDR2 YYEEEE.

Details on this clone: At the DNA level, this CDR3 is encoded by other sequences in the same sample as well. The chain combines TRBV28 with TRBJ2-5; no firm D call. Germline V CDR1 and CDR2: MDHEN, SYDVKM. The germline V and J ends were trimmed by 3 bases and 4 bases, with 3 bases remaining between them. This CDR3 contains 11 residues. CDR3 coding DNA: TGTGCCAGCAGTTTCCGAGAGACCCAGTACTTC. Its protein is CASSFRETQYF.

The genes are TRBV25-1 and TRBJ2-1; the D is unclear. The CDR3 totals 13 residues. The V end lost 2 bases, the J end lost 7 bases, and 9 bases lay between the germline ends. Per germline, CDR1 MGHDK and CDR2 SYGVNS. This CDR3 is CASSETERNEQFF. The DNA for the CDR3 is TGTGCCAGCAGTGAAACAGAAAGGAATGAGCAGTTCTTC.

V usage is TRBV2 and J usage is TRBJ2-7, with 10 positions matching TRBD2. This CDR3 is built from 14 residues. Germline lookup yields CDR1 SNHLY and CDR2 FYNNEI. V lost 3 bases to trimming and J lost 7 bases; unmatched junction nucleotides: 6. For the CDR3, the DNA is TGTGCCAGCAGTGAGCTAGCGGGAGCTTTTGAGCAGTACTTC. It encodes CASSELAGAFEQYF.

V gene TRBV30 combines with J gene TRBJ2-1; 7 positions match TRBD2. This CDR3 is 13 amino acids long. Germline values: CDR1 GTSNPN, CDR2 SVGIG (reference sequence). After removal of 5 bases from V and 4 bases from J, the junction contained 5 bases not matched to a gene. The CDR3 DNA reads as TGTGCCTGGGCCGGGACTACTTACAATGAGCAGTTCTTC. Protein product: CAWAGTTYNEQFF.

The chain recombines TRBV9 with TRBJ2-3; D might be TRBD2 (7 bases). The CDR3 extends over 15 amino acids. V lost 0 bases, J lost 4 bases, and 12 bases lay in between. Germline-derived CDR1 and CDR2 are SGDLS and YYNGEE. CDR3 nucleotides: TGTGCCAGCAGCGTAGCGCGGGGGCTCGCAGATACGCAGTATTTT. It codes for CASSVARGLADTQYF. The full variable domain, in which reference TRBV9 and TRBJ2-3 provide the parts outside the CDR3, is DSGVTQTPKHLITATGQRVTLRCSPRSGDLSVYWYQQSLDQGLQFLIQYYNGEERAKGNILERFSAQQFPDLHSELNLSSLELGDSALYFCASSVARGLADTQYFGPGTRLTVL.

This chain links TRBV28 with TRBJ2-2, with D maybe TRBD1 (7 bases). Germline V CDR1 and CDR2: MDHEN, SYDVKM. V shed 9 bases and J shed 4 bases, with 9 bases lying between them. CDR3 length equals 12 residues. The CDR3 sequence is CASQGGTGELFF. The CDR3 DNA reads TGTGCCAGTCAGGGGGGCACCGGGGAGCTGTTTTTT.

In DNA, the CDR3 is TGTGCCAGCAACCGAGACAGGGGGTATGGCTACACCTTC. Encoded protein: CASNRDRGYGYTF. This chain uses TRBV6-5 with TRBJ1-2; TRBD1 aligns across 9 bases. The length of the CDR3 is 13 residues. The J segment lost 5 bases and the V segment lost 7 bases, leaving 5 bases of the junction unmatched. The germline V gene encodes CDR1 MNHEY and CDR2 SVGAGI.

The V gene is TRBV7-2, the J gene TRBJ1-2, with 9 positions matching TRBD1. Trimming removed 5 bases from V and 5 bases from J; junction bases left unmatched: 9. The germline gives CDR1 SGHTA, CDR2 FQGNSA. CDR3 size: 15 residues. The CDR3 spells CASSLYAGTGYGYTF. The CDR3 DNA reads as TGTGCCAGCAGCCTATACGCCGGGACAGGGTATGGCTACACCTTC. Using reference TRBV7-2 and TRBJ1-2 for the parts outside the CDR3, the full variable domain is GAGVSQSPSNKVTEKGKDVELRCDPISGHTALYWYRQSLGQGLEFLIYFQGNSAPDKSGLPSDRFSAERTGGSVSTLTIQRTQQEDSAVYLCASSLYAGTGYGYTFGSGTRLTVV.

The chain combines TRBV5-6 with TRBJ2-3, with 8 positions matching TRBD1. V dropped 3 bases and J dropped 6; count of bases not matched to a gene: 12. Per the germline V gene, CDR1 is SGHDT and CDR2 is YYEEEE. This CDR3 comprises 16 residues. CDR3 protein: CASSSRTDRDRDTQYF. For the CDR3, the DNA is TGTGCCAGCAGCTCAAGGACGGACAGGGACCGGGATACGCAGTATTTT.

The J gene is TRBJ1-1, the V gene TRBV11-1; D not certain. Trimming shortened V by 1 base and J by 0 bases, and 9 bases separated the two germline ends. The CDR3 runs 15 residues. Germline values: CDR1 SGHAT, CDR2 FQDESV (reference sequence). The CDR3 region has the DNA TGTGCCAGCAGCTTAGGCCCGGTTGTGAACACTGAAGCTTTCTTT. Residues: CASSLGPVVNTEAFF.

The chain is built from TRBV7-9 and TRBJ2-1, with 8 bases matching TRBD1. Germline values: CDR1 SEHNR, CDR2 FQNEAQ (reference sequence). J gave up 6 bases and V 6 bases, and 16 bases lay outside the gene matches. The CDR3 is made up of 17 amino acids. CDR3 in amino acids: CASSLGAGGLMGNEQFF. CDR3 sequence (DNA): TGTGCCAGCAGTCTAGGGGCAGGGGGCTTGATGGGCAATGAGCAGTTCTTC.

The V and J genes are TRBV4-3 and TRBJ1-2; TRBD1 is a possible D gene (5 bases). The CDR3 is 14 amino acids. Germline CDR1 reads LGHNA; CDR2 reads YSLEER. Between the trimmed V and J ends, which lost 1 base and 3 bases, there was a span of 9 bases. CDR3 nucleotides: TGCGCCAGCAGCCAAGGGGGACTCGACTATGGCTACACCTTC. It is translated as CASSQGGLDYGYTF.

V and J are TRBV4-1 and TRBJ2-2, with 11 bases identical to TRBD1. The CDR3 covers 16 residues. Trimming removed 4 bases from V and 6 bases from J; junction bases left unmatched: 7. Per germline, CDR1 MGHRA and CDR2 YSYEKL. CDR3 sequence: CASSRGQGGFAGELFF. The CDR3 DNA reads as TGCGCCAGCAGCCGGGGACAGGGGGGTTTCGCCGGGGAGCTGTTTTTT.

CDR3 sequence (DNA): TGTGCCAGTAGTAGCAGACAGGGGACCTACAATGAGCAGTTCTTC. This translates into CASSSRQGTYNEQFF. The chain couples TRBV19 to TRBJ2-1; 8 bases match TRBD1. The CDR3 runs 15 residues. The ends lost 4 bases at V and 2 bases at J; junction bases unmatched: 4. The V gene's germline CDR1 is LNHDA and CDR2 SQIVND (reference sequence).

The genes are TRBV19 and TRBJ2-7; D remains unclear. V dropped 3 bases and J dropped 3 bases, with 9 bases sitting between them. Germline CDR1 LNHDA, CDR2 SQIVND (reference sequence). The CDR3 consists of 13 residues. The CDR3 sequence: CASSMSRNYEQYF. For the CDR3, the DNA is TGTGCCAGTAGTATGTCGAGGAACTACGAGCAGTACTTC. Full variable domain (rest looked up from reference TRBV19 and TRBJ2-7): DGGITQSPKYLFRKEGQNVTLSCEQNLNHDAMYWYRQDPGQGLRLIYYSQIVNDFQKGDIAEGYSVSREKKESFPLTVTSAQKNPTAFYLCASSMSRNYEQYFGPGTRLTVT.

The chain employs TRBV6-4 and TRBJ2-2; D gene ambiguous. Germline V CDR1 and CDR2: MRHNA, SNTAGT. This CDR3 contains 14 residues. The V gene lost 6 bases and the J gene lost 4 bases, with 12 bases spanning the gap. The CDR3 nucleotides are TGTGCCAGCAGCCCTAACCCGGGCACCGGGGAGCTGTTTTTT. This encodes CASSPNPGTGELFF.

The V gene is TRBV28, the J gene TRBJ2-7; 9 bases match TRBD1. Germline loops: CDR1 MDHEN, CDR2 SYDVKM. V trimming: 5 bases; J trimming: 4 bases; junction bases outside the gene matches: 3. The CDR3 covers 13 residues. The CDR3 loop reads CASSPGQGYEQYF. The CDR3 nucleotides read TGTGCCAGCAGTCCGGGACAGGGTTACGAGCAGTACTTC.